Detailed here is one T cell receptor beta chain. There are a few counts of this clone. Its antigen is still unknown. Base-call qualities are not available, and no considerably larger clone is one nucleotide away. The data are from a study of T cells in localized non-small cell lung cancer (dated by TCRdb to between 2020 and 2021). Concerning the study at large: The study analyzed T cell repertoires of under 250 early-stage NSCLC patients, comparing tumors and uninvolved tumor-adjacent lungs. The cohort consisted of around 250 treatment-naive NSCLC patients whose localized lung tumors had been resected. A mean age of around 66 years was recorded for the NSCLC patients, of whom under 150 were male and 107 were female.

Taken from cysteine to phenylalanine, the CDR3 has 13 residues. The retained sequence is limited to the CDR3, 39 bases, with the frame set at the first base. V loses 2 bases, J loses 9 bases, and the germline ends lie 11 bases apart. Per the germline V gene, MNHGY is the CDR1 and SAAAGT is the CDR2. Beyond this particular receptor, the publication reports: Because multi-region tumor sequencing was not performed, intratumor heterogeneity could not be ruled out. Uninvolved tumor-adjacent lung showed the highest T cell clonality, higher than tumor, which suggests more focused antigenic responses in the adjacent lung. Because the study design was exploratory, TCR variables were selected using unadjusted p-values without false-discovery rate correction. Longer overall survival was associated with higher T cell density in blood, whereas shorter survival was associated with higher clonality in adjacent lung. A median of approximately 50 of the top 100 tumor clones turned up in the paired uninvolved adjacent lung, and under 30 of those clones also ranked among the top 100 of that same adjacent lung.

The immunoSEQ Assay was used to sequence TCR beta CDR3 regions from DNA. In the paper's pipeline: To compute T cell density, TCR beta template counts were normalized to usable DNA, which was estimated by amplifying housekeeping genes. Using the preseqR package, richness was estimated by extrapolating to 120,000 templates for tissue samples and 400,000 templates for PBMC samples. Clonality was defined by subtracting Pielou's evenness from one. Differential abundance testing on productive amino-acid clonotypes, with a minimum total count of 5 and an alpha of 0.1, was used to identify tissue-enriched TCRs. The Jaccard Index and the Morisita Overlap Index were used to quantify repertoire overlap between compartments. GLIPH clustered TCR beta CDR3s with public tetramer-defined viral CDR3s; viral motifs required at least three viral sequences plus V-gene enrichment. Drawn from immuneACCESS, this table holds only the in-frame rearrangements with V and J called that TCRdb kept. Clones are partly lost; checked studies trace under half to an unresolved V gene and leave the rest unexplained. Clone size and the V and J calls come from that table; the DNA yielded D and trimming. For this sample there are approximately 1,400 clones; 25% to 30% appear just once. The ten largest clonotypes hold about 12% of the sample.

Uninvolved adjacent lung was taken at least 2 cm from the tumor margin and confirmed free of atypia by two independent pathologists. At diagnosis, peripheral blood, uninvolved tumor-adjacent lung and tumor were collected and stored as a combination of fresh-frozen and FFPE material. The sample consisted of normal lung tissue next to the tumor, taken before any cancer treatment. This sequence was found in a man aged 35 to 69 with stage I lung adenocarcinoma. The chain was built from TRBV6-8 and TRBJ2-1; there is no confident call for the D gene. CDR3 protein: CASSYQSPSEQFF. The DNA sequence follows: TGTGCCAGCAGTTACCAGTCCCCCAGTGAGCAGTTCTTC.